This T cell receptor beta chain originates from a study of control samples from healthy donors and cancer patients. Produced via immunoSEQ multiplex PCR; TCRdb's table is partial and in-frame only. Here the sample spans about 130,000 clones, roughly 92% being singletons. The junction had 3 bases not matched to a gene; V was cut back by 0 bases and J by 5 bases. The V gene's germline CDR1 is MNHEY and CDR2 SVGAGI. The CDR3 totals 15 residues. This receptor was obtained from a man aged 18-30 years in good health. The chain uses TRBV6-5 and TRBJ1-4; the match to TRBD1 covers 7 bases. The specimen sequenced was blood. The CDR3 loop reads CASSYSTGTNEKLFF. Written as DNA, the CDR3 is TGTGCCAGCAGTTACTCGACAGGGACAAATGAAAAACTGTTTTTT.